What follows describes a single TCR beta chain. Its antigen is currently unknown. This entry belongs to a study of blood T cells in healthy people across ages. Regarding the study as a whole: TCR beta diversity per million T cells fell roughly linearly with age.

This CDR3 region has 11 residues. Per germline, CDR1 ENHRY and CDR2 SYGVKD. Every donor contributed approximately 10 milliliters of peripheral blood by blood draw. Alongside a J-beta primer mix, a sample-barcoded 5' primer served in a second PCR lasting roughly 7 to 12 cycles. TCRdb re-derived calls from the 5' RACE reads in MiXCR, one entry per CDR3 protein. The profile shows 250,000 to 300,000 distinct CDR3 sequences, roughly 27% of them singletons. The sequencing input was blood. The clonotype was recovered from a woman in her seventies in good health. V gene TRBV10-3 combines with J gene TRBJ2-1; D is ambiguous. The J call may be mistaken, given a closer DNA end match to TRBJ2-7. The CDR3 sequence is CAIRADYEQYF. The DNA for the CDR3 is TGTGCCATCAGGGCTGATTACGAGCAGTACTTC.